The 2 T cell receptor beta chains listed next were all sequenced from one sample in a study of blood T cell repertoires in COVID-19. Using immunoSEQ multiplex PCR, the repertoire was profiled, and TCRdb retains in-frame clones only, with some absent. The sample carries approximately 70,000 clones, just over 90% recorded once. The sample taken for sequencing was peripheral blood. These receptors were collected from a woman younger than 35 with acute or convalescent COVID-19.

V usage is TRBV19 and J usage is TRBJ2-1; possibly TRBD2 for D (6 bases). Germline V gene lookup returns CDR1 LNHDA and CDR2 SQIVND (reference sequence). CDR3 length: 16 amino acids. Between the trimmed V and J ends, which lost 4 bases and 3 bases, there was a span of 16 bases. The CDR3 DNA is TGTGCCAGTAGTAGTAGCGGAGAGAAGTACTACAATGAGCAGTTCTTC. Its translation is CASSSSGEKYYNEQFF.

CDR3 amino acids: CASQQGGVTEAFF. CDR3 sequence (DNA): TGTGCCAGTCAACAGGGGGGTGTTACTGAAGCTTTCTTT. The chain has TRBV6-5 and TRBJ1-1; 8 nucleotides align to TRBD1. There are 13 residues in the CDR3. Trimming cost V 9 bases and J 5 bases; bases outside gene matches: 8. Per germline, CDR1 MNHEY and CDR2 SVGAGI.